The 14 T cell receptor beta chains in this list originate from one sample, sequenced in a study of OX40 agonist ivuxolimab in advanced cancers. The protocol was immunoSEQ multiplex PCR, while the TCRdb copy is restricted to in-frame clones and leaves out a portion. Among 55,000 to 85,000 clones, around nine tenths were seen once, and the ten largest hold approximately 8%. This specimen consisted of CD4+ or CD8+ T cells sorted from blood, obtained in a trial of the OX40 agonist ivuxolimab. All receptors derive from an adult with an advanced solid tumor such as melanoma, head and neck, liver or kidney cancer.

This clone was counted a single time. The rearrangement joins TRBV9 to TRBJ2-1; 11 bases map to TRBD2. Germline V gene data show CDR1 as SGDLS and CDR2 as YYNGEE. With V trimmed by 0 bases and J by 3 bases, 2 bases remained unmatched. There are 16 residues in the CDR3. The CDR3 region has the DNA TGTGCCAGCAGCGTAGTTGGGACTAGCGGCTACAATGAGCAGTTCTTC. As protein: CASSVVGTSGYNEQFF.

J is TRBJ2-5 and V is TRBV27; 9 bases fit TRBD2. The CDR3 extends over 15 amino acids. CDR1 is MNHEY and CDR2 is SMNVEV in the germline V gene (reference sequence). Trimming cost V 6 bases and J 0 bases; bases outside gene matches: 5. The CDR3 region is CASRLSGGYQETQYF. The CDR3 DNA reads TGTGCCAGCAGGCTGAGCGGGGGGTACCAAGAGACCCAGTACTTC.

V gene TRBV7-6 combines with J gene TRBJ2-1, with unresolved D. V was cut by 3 bases and J by 5 bases, with 8 bases left in between. The CDR3 sequence is 13 residues long. Germline CDR1 reads SGHVS; CDR2 reads FNYEAQ. The CDR3 nucleotides are TGTGCCAGCAGCTTCCCCCTAGACAATGAGCAGTTCTTC. It specifies CASSFPLDNEQFF.

The chain joins TRBV5-6 to TRBJ1-1; a possible D gene is TRBD1 (5 bases). The CDR3 is made up of 13 amino acids. V dropped 4 bases and J dropped 1 base, with 8 bases sitting between them. The germline CDR1 and CDR2 sequences are SGHDT and YYEEEE. The CDR3 sequence: CASSKTGNTEAFF. As DNA, the CDR3 is TGTGCCAGCAGCAAAACAGGGAACACTGAAGCTTTCTTT.

The V call is TRBV19, the J call TRBJ2-2; D unresolved. Trimming cost V 4 bases and J 3 bases, with 3 bases left between them. Looked up from germline, CDR1 is LNHDA and CDR2 is SQIVND (reference sequence). This CDR3 region has 12 residues. Here the CDR3 reads CASSTYTGELFF. The CDR3 bases are TGTGCCAGTAGTACCTACACCGGGGAGCTGTTTTTT.

This rearrangement joins TRBV7-6 to TRBJ2-1; D might be TRBD1 (6 bases). Looked up from germline, CDR1 is SGHVS and CDR2 is FNYEAQ. Trimming stripped 4 bases from V and 10 bases from J, with 20 bases between. This CDR3 is built from 15 residues. In nucleotides, the CDR3 is TGTGCCAGCAGCTCGCCCCGTGGAACGGGACAAGAGCAGTTCTTC. Residues: CASSSPRGTGQEQFF.

The chain couples TRBV7-6 to TRBJ2-2; the D gene could be TRBD1 or TRBD2 (5 bases each). V was shortened by 4 bases and J by 3 bases, with 15 bases between the two germline ends. Germline-derived CDR1 and CDR2 are SGHVS and FNYEAQ. This CDR3 spans 16 amino acids. The CDR3 bases are TGTGCCAGCAGCTCACCTTCTGTGGGACACACCGGGGAGCTGTTTTTT. As protein: CASSSPSVGHTGELFF.

In this sample, this clone turned up once. The chain uses TRBV5-4 and TRBJ2-4; no clear D. The CDR3 sequence is 14 residues long. The V gene lost 2 bases and the J gene lost 4 bases, with 10 bases spanning the gap. Germline lookup yields CDR1 SGHNT and CDR2 YYREEE (reference sequence). The CDR3: CASSLGQEKNIQYF. CDR3 DNA: TGTGCCAGCAGCTTAGGGCAGGAAAAAAACATTCAGTACTTC.

V and J are TRBV29-1 and TRBJ1-2; possible D gene TRBD1, 6 bases. V lost 3 bases and J lost 6, with 11 bases in between. The CDR3 is made up of 12 amino acids. Germline values: CDR1 SQVTM, CDR2 ANQGSEA. CDR3 nucleotides: TGCAGCGTTGAGAGAGGGGGGGATGGCTACACCTTC. Translation: CSVERGGDGYTF. Supplemented by reference TRBV29-1 and TRBJ1-2, the full variable domain reads SAVISQKPSRDICQRGTSLTIQCQVDSQVTMMFWYRQQPGQSLTLIATANQGSEATYESGFVIDKFPISRPNLTFSTLTVSNMSPEDSSIYLCSVERGGDGYTFGSGTRLTVV.

The CDR3 here is CASSYQWEQYF. The DNA for the CDR3 is TGTGCCAGCAGTTACCAGTGGGAGCAGTACTTC. The rearrangement joins TRBV6-5 to TRBJ2-7; D uncertain. This CDR3 has 11 residues. Germline V lookup: CDR1 MNHEY, CDR2 SVGAGI. Trimming stripped 2 bases from V and 7 bases from J, with 6 bases between.

The chain employs TRBV28 and TRBJ2-7; 8 nucleotides match TRBD1. Trimming at V came to 8 bases and at J to 2 bases, leaving 8 bases not matched to a gene. Looked up from germline, CDR1 is MDHEN and CDR2 is SYDVKM. The CDR3 sequence is 14 residues long. The CDR3 coding sequence is TGTGCCAGCGGCCTACCGGGACAGGCCTACGAGCAGTACTTC. Encoded protein: CASGLPGQAYEQYF.

The chain is built from TRBV12-5 and TRBJ1-1, with D possibly matching TRBD1 (6 bases). The germline CDR1 and CDR2 sequences are LGHNT and FRNRAP. CDR3 length: 17 residues. Trimming left V 3 bases short and J 0 bases short, with 17 bases between. The CDR3, as DNA: TGTGCTAGTGGTTTCTCGCCAGGGGAATACCTGAACACTGAAGCTTTCTTT. It codes for CASGFSPGEYLNTEAFF. Based on the CDR3 plus reference TRBV12-5 and TRBJ1-1, the full variable domain is DARVTQTPRHKVTEMGQEVTMRCQPILGHNTVFWYRQTMMQGLELLAYFRNRAPLDDSGMPKDRFSAEMPDATLATLKIQPSEPRDSAVYFCASGFSPGEYLNTEAFFGQGTRLTVV.

The V gene is TRBV4-3, the J gene TRBJ1-2; D ambiguous. Trimming left V 4 bases short and J 7 bases short, with 19 bases between. This CDR3 contains 15 residues. Germline V gives CDR1 LGHNA, CDR2 YSLEER. The CDR3 is CASSPVRRVGRGYTF. The CDR3 DNA reads as TGCGCCAGCAGCCCCGTCCGGCGAGTCGGGCGTGGCTACACCTTC.

The chain couples TRBV21-1 to TRBJ2-1; the table's D call, TRBD2, was not checked against the DNA. TRBV21-1 is flagged as a pseudogene. The CDR3 contains 16 residues. The CDR3 protein is CASSKGSGGHYNEQFF. The CDR3 nucleotides read TGTGCCAGCAGCAAAGGGTCGGGGGGACACTACAATGAGCAGTTCTTC.